The subject of this entry is one T cell receptor (beta chain). The V end lost 4 bases, the J end lost 8 bases, and 13 bases lay between the germline ends. Germline V gene data show CDR1 as SGHVS and CDR2 as FQNEAQ. CDR3 size: 13 residues. The data are from a study of T cell changes during pregnancy in multiple sclerosis. Method: immunoSEQ multiplex PCR; TCRdb's copy keeps in-frame clones and lacks some. The repertoire holds 20,000 to 30,000 clones, more than 70% seen once, with roughly 0.7% in the top ten. The clonotype originates from a female donor in good health, enrolled as a control in a pregnancy study. Specimen: CD4+ T cells from peripheral blood mononuclear cells, collected in the first trimester of pregnancy. The J gene is TRBJ2-3, the V gene TRBV7-8; D might be TRBD1 (6 bases). CDR3 loop: CASSSVQGTTQYF. DNA for the CDR3: TGTGCCAGCAGCTCCGTCCAGGGGACTACGCAGTATTTT.